This TCR beta chain emerged from a study of T cell responses to AZD1222 COVID-19 vaccine. In the study overall: Second-dose intervals near 4 or 12 weeks were combined. General study findings and limits: The donor cohort was predominantly white British with a female majority, and clonal diversity may have been underestimated. Sampling that yielded the repertoires occurred only after the peak T cell response. Nearly half of spike-specific TCRs reportedly go after variant regions that carry no mutations.

CDR1 SGHRS and CDR2 YFSETQ come from the germline V gene. Trimming took 4 bases from V and 0 from J; bases not matched to a gene: 5. The CDR3 covers 15 residues. Repertoires were generated with immunoSEQ multiplex PCR, while TCRdb's copy carries only in-frame clones and drops some. The sample has 95,000 to 150,000 clones; 70% to 85% are singletons. Points on this clone: What it binds is not known.

The clonotype was recovered from an adult in good health. The chain has TRBV5-1 and TRBJ2-3; 7 nucleotides agree with TRBD2. The material was peripheral blood, obtained on day 0 of AZD1222 vaccination. CDR3 sequence: CASSLRGVSTDTQYF. DNA for the CDR3: TGCGCCAGCAGCCTCCGGGGGGTGAGCACAGATACGCAGTATTTT.